Each of the 16 T cell receptor beta chains below was sequenced from the same sample in a study of blood T cell repertoires in COVID-19. The data were produced by immunoSEQ multiplex PCR, yet TCRdb's version contains in-frame clones alone and is incomplete. The table has hundreds of thousands of clones, roughly nine tenths seen once; the top ten hold about 6.3%. The sequencing input was peripheral blood. The receptor set was obtained from a man between 60 and 70 years old who had recovered from COVID-19.

The gene calls are TRBV6-4 and TRBJ2-1; 7 bases are a match to TRBD1. Germline V lookup: CDR1 MRHNA, CDR2 SNTAGT. CDR3 length: 16 amino acids. The ends lost 4 bases at V and 10 bases at J; junction bases unmatched: 16. The CDR3 nucleotides are TGTGCCAGCAGTGCCACGATAGGGGGCGCATCAGGAGAGCAGTTCTTC. It is translated as CASSATIGGASGEQFF.

The chain has TRBV4-1 and TRBJ2-2, with 10 bases aligning to TRBD2. CDR1 and CDR2 from the germline V gene are MGHRA and YSYEKL. This CDR3 has 15 amino acids. The junction had 3 bases not matched to a gene; V was cut back by 1 base and J by 7 bases. The CDR3 DNA is TGCGCCAGCAGCCAAGGGACTAGCGGAATCGGGGAGCTGTTTTTT. Its translation is CASSQGTSGIGELFF.

The chain has TRBV7-2 and TRBJ1-2, with 10 bases identical to TRBD1. CDR1 SGHTA and CDR2 FQGNSA come from the germline V gene. The J segment lost 8 bases and the V segment lost 2 bases, leaving 17 bases of the junction unmatched. The CDR3 spans 18 residues. The CDR3 protein is CASSLSPLTLTGGLGYTF. The DNA of the CDR3 is TGTGCCAGCAGCTTATCCCCCCTCACTTTGACAGGGGGCTTGGGCTACACCTTC.

This chain uses TRBV12-3 or TRBV12-4 with TRBJ1-3; D is possibly TRBD1 (5 bases). The V and J ends lost 6 bases and 1 base respectively, with 7 bases between them. CDR3 length equals 13 residues. This CDR3 reads CASSQGSGNTIYF. The CDR3 DNA sequence: TGTGCCAGCAGCCAGGGATCTGGAAACACCATATATTTT.

This chain connects TRBV2 to TRBJ2-4, with TRBD1 as a possible D gene (5 bases). Per germline, CDR1 SNHLY and CDR2 FYNNEI. The CDR3 loop spans 15 amino acids. The V and J ends lost 7 bases and 0 bases respectively, with 13 bases between them. The chain's CDR3 is CASKPQTVAKNIQYF. The DNA of the CDR3 is TGTGCCAGCAAGCCCCAGACAGTAGCCAAAAACATTCAGTACTTC.

This chain uses TRBV4-3 with TRBJ2-1; TRBD1 matches at 10 bases. This CDR3 has 16 amino acids. CDR1 LGHNA and CDR2 YSLEER come from the germline V gene. Trimming at V came to 1 base and at J to 4 bases, leaving 4 bases not matched to a gene. CDR3 in DNA: TGCGCCAGCAGCCAAGGGGACAGGGGCTTATACAATGAGCAGTTCTTC. Translated: CASSQGDRGLYNEQFF.

The J gene is TRBJ2-5, the V gene TRBV5-4, with 7 bases fitting TRBD1. The CDR3 is 15 amino acids. Germline V gene lookup returns CDR1 SGHNT and CDR2 YYREEE (reference sequence). The V and J ends lost 2 bases and 0 bases, in that order; junction bases with no gene match: 4. In DNA, the CDR3 is TGTGCCAGCAGCTTAAGGACAGGATACCAAGAGACCCAGTACTTC. Encoded protein: CASSLRTGYQETQYF.

This clone was seen a handful of times. Other DNA sequences in the same sample also yield this CDR3. V is TRBV3-1 (or the pseudogene TRBV3-2) and J is TRBJ2-1, with 11 bases aligning to TRBD2. The V segment lost 1 base and the J segment 3 bases; nucleotides outside the gene matches: 5. The CDR3 runs to 17 residues. CDR1 LGHDT and CDR2 YNNKEL come from the germline V gene (reference sequence). The DNA of the CDR3 is TGTGCCAGCAGCCAAGGGTCCGGGACTAGCGGCTACAATGAGCAGTTCTTC. Translated, it gives CASSQGSGTSGYNEQFF.

J is TRBJ2-5 and V is TRBV7-2, with 8 bases aligning to TRBD2. The length of the CDR3 is 16 residues. V was pared by 5 bases and J by 4 bases, with 12 bases of the junction left unmatched. CDR1 is SGHTA, CDR2 FQGNSA, per germline. As DNA, the CDR3 is TGTGCCAGCAGCCGGGGGGGCGGCCAAGGAGGAGAGACCCAGTACTTC. Its translation is CASSRGGGQGGETQYF. Complete variable domain (other parts from reference TRBV7-2 and TRBJ2-5): GAGVSQSPSNKVTEKGKDVELRCDPISGHTALYWYRQSLGQGLEFLIYFQGNSAPDKSGLPSDRFSAERTGGSVSTLTIQRTQQEDSAVYLCASSRGGGQGGETQYFGPGTRLLVL.

This rearrangement joins TRBV6-5 to TRBJ1-2; TRBD1 agrees at 10 bases. The germline V gene encodes CDR1 MNHEY and CDR2 SVGAGI. The junction had 7 bases not matched to a gene; V was cut back by 6 bases and J by 6 bases. This CDR3 comprises 14 residues. Here the CDR3 DNA reads TGTGCCAGCAGGGGGACAGGGGAAGTAAATGGCTACACCTTC. This codes for CASRGTGEVNGYTF.

The rearrangement uses TRBV19 and TRBJ1-6, with D unclear. There are 16 residues in the CDR3. The germline V and J ends were trimmed by 5 bases and 0 bases, with 11 bases remaining between them. Germline-derived CDR1 and CDR2 are LNHDA and SQIVND (reference sequence). The CDR3 here is CASSGSPSSYNSPLHF. CDR3 nucleotide sequence: TGTGCCAGTAGTGGGAGCCCGAGCTCCTATAATTCACCCCTCCACTTT.

The chain recombines TRBV5-4 with TRBJ2-2; D possibly corresponds to TRBD2 (5 bases). CDR1 and CDR2 (germline): SGHNT, YYREEE (reference sequence). The CDR3 extends over 15 amino acids. The germline V and J ends were trimmed by 1 base and 2 bases, with 9 bases remaining between them. DNA for the CDR3: TGTGCCAGCAGCTTGAGGAGGCCTAACACCGGGGAGCTGTTTTTT. Translating gives CASSLRRPNTGELFF.

This clone has just a few counts. The rearrangement uses TRBV19 and TRBJ2-5; 12 bases agree with TRBD2. Germline V gene sequence: CDR1 LNHDA, CDR2 SQIVND (reference sequence). CDR3 size: 16 residues. Trimming removed 5 bases from V and 2 bases from J; junction bases left unmatched: 6. CDR3 nucleotides: TGTGCCAGTAGTGCTCTTGGACTAGCGGGGCAAGAGACCCAGTACTTC. Amino acid sequence: CASSALGLAGQETQYF.

The gene calls are TRBV29-1 and TRBJ2-1, with a weak D call TRBD2 (6 bases). The germline V and J ends were trimmed by 4 bases and 1 base, with 11 bases remaining between them. The CDR3 runs to 14 residues. Germline lookup yields CDR1 SQVTM and CDR2 ANQGSEA. The CDR3 region has the DNA TGCAGCGTTGGAGGTGGGAGGTCCTACAATGAGCAGTTCTTC. It codes for CSVGGGRSYNEQFF.

The gene calls are TRBV5-1 and TRBJ2-3; 9 bases agree with TRBD2. Germline V gene data show CDR1 as SGHRS and CDR2 as YFSETQ. The CDR3 contains 15 residues. V shed 6 bases, J shed 5 bases, and the junction held 10 bases outside the gene matches. The CDR3 sequence: CASTLGRGGQDTQYF. The DNA of the CDR3 is TGCGCCAGCACCCTGGGGCGGGGGGGCCAAGATACGCAGTATTTT.

A single count supports this clone. The chain is built from TRBV4-2 and TRBJ1-6; 11 nucleotides align to TRBD1. The V and J ends lost 3 bases and 7 bases, in that order; junction bases with no gene match: 2. In germline, CDR1 is LGHNA, CDR2 YNFKEQ. The CDR3 totals 15 residues. In nucleotides, the CDR3 is TGTGCCAGCAGCCAGGACAGGGGGCACAATTCACCCCTCCACTTT. It codes for CASSQDRGHNSPLHF.